Below, 9 T cell receptor beta chains from the same sample are listed, as sequenced in a study of shared clonotypes between healthy human individuals. TCRdb's table, derived via immunoSEQ multiplex PCR, lists solely in-frame clones and lacks some. The profile covers more than 150,000 clones, with roughly 93% appearing a single time and 0.067% taken by the ten largest. The source material was naive CD4+ T cells sorted from blood. Documented subset: CD45RA+ positively selected. These receptors were taken from a woman aged 30 to 39 in good health.

The rearrangement joins TRBV30 to TRBJ1-4; 11 bases line up with TRBD1. Unmatched junction bases numbered 4, after V lost 2 bases and J lost 5 bases. Germline V lookup: CDR1 GTSNPN, CDR2 SVGIG (reference sequence). This CDR3 contains 15 residues. The CDR3: CAWSPGQGANEKLFF. CDR3 in DNA: TGTGCCTGGAGTCCCGGACAGGGGGCAAATGAAAAACTGTTTTTT.

The CDR3 loop is CASSLGSTGQETQYF. CDR3 in DNA: TGCGCCAGCAGCTTGGGGTCGACAGGGCAAGAGACCCAGTACTTC. This chain uses TRBV5-1 with TRBJ2-5, with 7 bases aligning to TRBD1. The junction had 4 bases not matched to a gene; V was cut back by 0 bases and J by 2 bases. Germline CDR1 and CDR2: SGHRS and YFSETQ. The CDR3 has 15 residues.

V usage is TRBV6-5 and J usage is TRBJ2-6; tentative D call: TRBD1 (5 bases). Germline lookup yields CDR1 MNHEY and CDR2 SVGAGI. Trimming took off 7 bases at V and 2 bases at J, with 12 bases between the two ends. This CDR3 comprises 15 residues. The CDR3 loop is CASNRQRPGANVLTF. The CDR3 DNA reads as TGTGCCAGCAATCGACAGCGCCCTGGGGCCAACGTCCTGACTTTC.

This clone was recorded only once. The CDR3 bases are TGCGCCAGCAGCCCGGGGACTTTCCCAGGCAATGAGCAGTTCTTC. Encoded protein: CASSPGTFPGNEQFF. J is TRBJ2-1 and V is TRBV5-1; D perhaps matches TRBD2 (6 bases). V lost 4 bases and J lost 6, with 17 bases in between. Per the germline V gene, CDR1 is SGHRS and CDR2 is YFSETQ. CDR3 length equals 15 residues.

The rearrangement links TRBV5-1 to TRBJ2-1, with TRBD1 identical over 11 bases. Looked up from germline, CDR1 is SGHRS and CDR2 is YFSETQ. The trim removed 4 bases at V and 6 bases at J, leaving 6 bases unmatched. This CDR3 is built from 15 residues. The DNA of the CDR3 is TGCGCCAGCAGCATAGGGACAGGGGGGAGCAATGAGCAGTTCTTC. Amino acids: CASSIGTGGSNEQFF.

The chain combines TRBV2 with TRBJ2-1; 9 positions agree with TRBD1. The length of the CDR3 is 15 residues. J was trimmed by 4 bases and V by 5 bases; bases with no gene match: 6. Looked up from germline, CDR1 is SNHLY and CDR2 is FYNNEI. CDR3 protein: CASSQTGGTYNEQFF. The CDR3 region has the DNA TGTGCCAGCAGTCAGACAGGGGGAACGTACAATGAGCAGTTCTTC.

The rearrangement links TRBV27 to TRBJ2-5; D may be TRBD1 (5 bases). CDR1 and CDR2 from the germline V gene are MNHEY and SMNVEV (reference sequence). This CDR3 is 16 amino acids long. V lost 0 bases and J lost 4, with 15 bases in between. CDR3 residues: CASSLSFAGPGETQYF. The CDR3 DNA follows: TGTGCCAGCAGTTTATCTTTCGCAGGGCCGGGAGAGACCCAGTACTTC.

In DNA, the CDR3 is TGCGCCAGCCGTGTGGCCCAACCTCTCTACGAGCAGTACTTC. Encoded protein: CASRVAQPLYEQYF. V gene TRBV10-2 combines with J gene TRBJ2-7; D unclear. There are 14 residues in the CDR3. Germline V gene lookup returns CDR1 WSHSY and CDR2 SAAADI. Between the trimmed V and J ends, which lost 8 bases and 3 bases, there was a span of 17 bases.

The chain carries TRBV4-1 and TRBJ2-7; D is unresolved. CDR1 is MGHRA, CDR2 YSYEKL, per germline. The CDR3 is 17 residues long. V was cut by 4 bases and J by 2 bases, with 21 bases left in between. CDR3 sequence (DNA): TGCGCCAGCAGCCCAGTTATGCGCCCAAGGCCCACCTACGAGCAGTACTTC. This codes for CASSPVMRPRPTYEQYF.